Each of the 18 T cell receptor beta chains below was sequenced from the same sample in a study of tumor and adjacent non-tumor tissue in lung cancer. RNA was extracted from bulk tissue without any cell sorting. TCRbeta libraries were built with three rounds of nested PCR, modified from ARM-PCR. Via MiXCR, TCRdb re-called the multiplex PCR reads, giving one row per CDR3 protein. Seen here are approximately 130,000 distinct CDR3 sequences, 66% observed once, and the top ten hold 10% to 15%. Input material: lung tumor tissue. These receptors were taken from a man aged 30 to 39 with non-small cell lung cancer.

This clonotype appeared a single time. This may be a read error, as it is one base from a much larger clone. The chain joins TRBV10-2 to TRBJ2-7; TRBD1 aligns across 8 bases. The CDR3 length is 14 residues. Germline values: CDR1 WSHSY, CDR2 SAAADI. Trimming took 6 bases from V and 8 from J; bases not matched to a gene: 12. CDR3 nucleotides: TGCGCCAGCAGCCAACCTAGGACAGGGCCCAAGCAGTACTTC. Translation: CASSQPRTGPKQYF.

This clonotype is labeled as medium-sized. J is TRBJ2-7 and V is TRBV10-2; D not resolved. Trimming removed 3 bases at V and 1 base at J, with 10 bases between. The germline CDR1 and CDR2 sequences are WSHSY and SAAADI. This CDR3 is built from 14 residues. The CDR3 sequence is CASSDVGGSYEQYF. CDR3 DNA sequence: TGCGCCAGCAGTGATGTCGGCGGTTCCTACGAGCAGTACTTC.

This rearrangement joins TRBV20-1 to TRBJ2-1, with 8 nucleotides matching TRBD2. Germline V gives CDR1 DFQATT, CDR2 SNEGSKA (reference sequence). There are 14 residues in the CDR3. Germline trimming cut 6 bases from V and 6 bases from J; bases unmatched to any gene: 10. This CDR3 reads CSADRGGATNEQFF. Written as DNA, the CDR3 is TGCAGTGCGGACCGGGGGGGGGCAACCAATGAGCAGTTCTTC.

This clonotype is deemed medium-sized. The rearrangement joins TRBV11-1 to TRBJ2-3, with D uncertain. The V end lost 5 bases, the J end lost 4 bases, and 7 bases lay between the germline ends. Germline loops: CDR1 SGHAT, CDR2 FQDESV (reference sequence). This CDR3 contains 12 residues. The CDR3 DNA reads TGTGCCAGCAGCCCAACAGCAGATACGCAGTATTTT. Its translation is CASSPTADTQYF.

Turning to this clonotype: A much larger clone differs by one base, so this may be a read error. The chain employs TRBV20-1 and TRBJ2-7; D might be TRBD1 (6 bases). Germline V gives CDR1 DFQATT, CDR2 SNEGSKA (reference sequence). The CDR3 contains 13 residues. V dropped 0 bases and J dropped 6 bases, with 12 bases sitting between them. The CDR3 DNA sequence: TGCAGTGCTAGAGATGGGACAAGGACCGAGCAGTACTTC. Its protein is CSARDGTRTEQYF.

Regarding this clonotype: A much larger clone sits a single nucleotide away, making a read error possible. The chain employs TRBV20-1 and TRBJ2-1; unclear D gene. CDR1 and CDR2 (germline): DFQATT, SNEGSKA (reference sequence). The CDR3 runs to 14 residues. V was clipped by 2 bases and J by 0 bases, with 8 bases between them. The CDR3 DNA reads TGCAGTGCTAGACACTTTGACTCCTACAATGAGCAGTTCTTC. Translated: CSARHFDSYNEQFF.

Comments on this clonotype: One junction end does not reproduce the germline sequence, and a read error may be involved. The chain links TRBV12-3 or TRBV12-4 to TRBJ2-7; D could derive from TRBD1 or TRBD2 (6 bases each). The CDR3 spans 14 residues. CDR3 in amino acids: CASSPGGGHNDQYF. CDR3 in DNA: TGTGCCAGCAGCCCCGGTGGGGGGCATAACGATCAGTACTTC.

A word on this clonotype: One junction end disagrees with the germline gene, perhaps due to a read error. The chain combines TRBV20-1 with TRBJ2-1; 7 bases fit TRBD2. CDR3 length: 14 amino acids. The germline V gene has CDR1 DFQATT and CDR2 SNEGSKA (reference sequence). The CDR3, as DNA: TGCAGTGCTAGAGCCGCGGGAGACTACAATGGGCAGTCCTTC. It encodes CSARAAGDYNGQSF.

On this clonotype: A much larger clone differs by one base, so this may be a read error. This sequence joins TRBV20-1 and TRBJ1-5; D uncertain. V was cut by 5 bases and J by 0 bases, with 11 bases left in between. Germline CDR1 and CDR2: DFQATT and SNEGSKA (reference sequence). The CDR3 consists of 14 residues. The CDR3 DNA follows: TGCAGTGCTTTGACACTCCCTAGCAATCAGCCCCAGCATTTT. Its translation: CSALTLPSNQPQHF.

Notes on this clonotype: This may be a read error, as it is one base from a much larger clone. J is TRBJ2-3 and V is TRBV5-6, with D possibly TRBD1 on 5 matching bases. This CDR3 is 14 amino acids long. From germline, CDR1 is SGHDT and CDR2 YYEEEE. CDR3 sequence: CASNLGQNPNTQYF. The DNA of the CDR3 is TGTGCCAGCAACTTGGGGCAAAACCCAAATACGCAGTATTTT. Full variable domain (remainder filled in from reference TRBV5-6 and TRBJ2-3): DAGVTQSPTHLIKTRGQQVTLRCSPKSGHDTVSWYQQALGQGPQFIFQYYEEEERQRGNFPDRFSGHQFPNYSSELNVNALLLGDSALYLCASNLGQNPNTQYFGPGTRLTVL.

This clonotype was seen at least ten times. This sequence joins TRBV6-1 and TRBJ1-2; tentative D call: TRBD1 (5 bases). CDR3 length: 15 residues. V dropped 6 bases and J dropped 2 bases, with 16 bases sitting between them. Looked up from germline, CDR1 is MNHNS and CDR2 is SASEGT. As DNA, the CDR3 is TGTGCCAGCAGGACTGACAGTTTCCCCAACTATGGCTACACCTTC. Protein product: CASRTDSFPNYGYTF.

This clonotype was picked up one time. The junction departs from germline at one end; a sequencing error may be responsible. The V gene is TRBV20-1, the J gene TRBJ2-5; TRBD1 agrees at 7 bases. The germline CDR1 and CDR2 sequences are DFQATT and SNEGSKA (reference sequence). This CDR3 contains 15 residues. The CDR3 region has the DNA TGCAGTGCTCAGGGGGACAGCAGGTTGCAAGAGACCCATTACTTC. Amino acids: CSAQGDSRLQETHYF.

This clonotype was counted many times. The chain has TRBV12-3 or TRBV12-4 and TRBJ2-2, with 9 positions matching TRBD1. Losses at the gene ends were 3 bases for V and 5 bases for J; bases not matched to a gene: 10. The CDR3 has 17 amino acids. The CDR3 DNA sequence: TGTGCCAGCAGTTTCTATTTGGGGACAGGGTTAACCGGGGAGCTGTTTTTT. It translates to CASSFYLGTGLTGELFF.

This clonotype was detected a few times. The V gene is TRBV12-3 or TRBV12-4, the J gene TRBJ2-1; no clear D gene. V gave up 1 base and J gave up 2 bases, with 9 bases separating them. The CDR3 sequence is 15 residues long. The CDR3 bases are TGTGCCAGCAGTTTAGAGGGCAGGCCCTACAATGAGCAGTTCTTC. It is translated as CASSLEGRPYNEQFF.

The chain recombines TRBV20-1 with TRBJ1-1; TRBD1 matches 7 bases. The CDR3 runs 16 residues. Germline V gene data show CDR1 as DFQATT and CDR2 as SNEGSKA (reference sequence). With 2 bases clipped from V and 6 bases from J, the junction kept 15 bases outside the gene matches. CDR3 sequence reads: CSARRPGGYKDAEAFF. In nucleotides, the CDR3 is TGCAGTGCTAGACGTCCAGGGGGATATAAGGACGCTGAAGCTTTCTTT.

The sample holds one count of this clonotype. Just one base apart from a much larger clone, this may be a read error. The chain links TRBV29-1 to TRBJ1-4; no clear D gene. The CDR3 consists of 12 residues. Germline CDR1 reads SQVTM; CDR2 reads ANQGSEA. Here the CDR3 reads CGVVGRNEKLFF. CDR3 DNA sequence: TGCGGCGTTGTGGGCAGAAATGAAAAACTGTTTTTT. Full variable domain (rest looked up from reference TRBV29-1 and TRBJ1-4): SAVISQKPSRDICQRGTSLTIQCQVDSQVTMMFWYRQQPGQSLTLIATANQGSEATYESGFVIDKFPISRPNLTFSTLTVSNMSPEDSSIYLCGVVGRNEKLFFGSGTQLSVL.

V gene TRBV4-1 combines with J gene TRBJ2-1, with a weak D call TRBD2 (5 bases). V dropped 3 bases and J dropped 4 bases, with 19 bases sitting between them. The CDR3 runs 17 residues. Germline loops: CDR1 MGHRA, CDR2 YSYEKL. CDR3 nucleotides: TGCGCCAGCAGCCATGAAGAGCCGGGATTAGCGTACAATGAGCAGTTCTTC. Encoded protein: CASSHEEPGLAYNEQFF.

This clonotype was recorded once. The germline gene is not matched at one end of the junction; a read error may be the cause. V and J are TRBV7-8 and TRBJ1-5, with a possible D match to TRBD1 (5 bases). CDR1 is SGHVS, CDR2 FQNEAQ, per germline. CDR3 size: 15 residues. The CDR3 DNA reads TGTACCAGCAGCTTATACATGGGGCTCAATCAGCCCCAGCATTTT. This translates into CTSSLYMGLNQPQHF.